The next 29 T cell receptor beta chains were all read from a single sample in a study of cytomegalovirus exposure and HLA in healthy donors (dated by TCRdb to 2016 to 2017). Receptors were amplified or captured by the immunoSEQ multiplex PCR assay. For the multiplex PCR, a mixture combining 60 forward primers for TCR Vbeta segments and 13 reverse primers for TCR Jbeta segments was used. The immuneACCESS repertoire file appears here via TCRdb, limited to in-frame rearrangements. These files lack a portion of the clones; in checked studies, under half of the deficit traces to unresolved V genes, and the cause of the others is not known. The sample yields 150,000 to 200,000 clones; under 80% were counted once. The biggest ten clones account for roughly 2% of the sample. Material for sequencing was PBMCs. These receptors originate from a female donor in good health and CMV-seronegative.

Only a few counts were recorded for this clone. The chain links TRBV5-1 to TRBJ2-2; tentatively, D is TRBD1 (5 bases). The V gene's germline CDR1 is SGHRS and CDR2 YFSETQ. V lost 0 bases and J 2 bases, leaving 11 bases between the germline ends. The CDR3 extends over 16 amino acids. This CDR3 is CASSLDPGSNTGELFF. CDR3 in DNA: TGCGCCAGCAGCTTGGATCCAGGGTCCAACACCGGGGAGCTGTTTTTT.

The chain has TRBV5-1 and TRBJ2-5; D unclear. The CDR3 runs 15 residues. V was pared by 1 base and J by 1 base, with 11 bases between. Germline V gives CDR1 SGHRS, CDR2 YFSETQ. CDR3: CASSLTNSFQETQYF. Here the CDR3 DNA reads TGCGCCAGCAGCTTGACAAACAGCTTCCAAGAGACCCAGTACTTC.

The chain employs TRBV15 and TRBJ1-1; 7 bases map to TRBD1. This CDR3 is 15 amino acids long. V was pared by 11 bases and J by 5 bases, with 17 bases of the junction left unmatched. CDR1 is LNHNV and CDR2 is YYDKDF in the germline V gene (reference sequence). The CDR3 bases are TGTGCCGTACCAAGGCAGGGGGAAAGATTGACTGAAGCTTTCTTT. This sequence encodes CAVPRQGERLTEAFF.

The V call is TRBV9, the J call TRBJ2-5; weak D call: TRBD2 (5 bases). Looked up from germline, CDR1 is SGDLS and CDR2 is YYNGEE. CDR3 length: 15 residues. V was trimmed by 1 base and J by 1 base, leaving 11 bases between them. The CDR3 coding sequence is TGTGCCAGCAGCGTATGGGCGGGCCCCCAAGAGACCCAGTACTTC. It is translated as CASSVWAGPQETQYF.

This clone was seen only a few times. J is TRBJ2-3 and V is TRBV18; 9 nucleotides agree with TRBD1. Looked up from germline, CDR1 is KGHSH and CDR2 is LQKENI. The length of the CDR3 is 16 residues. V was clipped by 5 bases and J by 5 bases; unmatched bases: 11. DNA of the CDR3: TGTGCCAGCTCAAGGACAGGGGCCGGGTCCGGAGATACGCAGTATTTT. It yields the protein CASSRTGAGSGDTQYF.

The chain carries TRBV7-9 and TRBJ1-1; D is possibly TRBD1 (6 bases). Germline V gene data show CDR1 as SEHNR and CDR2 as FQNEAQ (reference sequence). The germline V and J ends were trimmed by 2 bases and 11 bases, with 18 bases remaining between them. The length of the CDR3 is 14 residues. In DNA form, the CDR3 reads TGTGCCAGCAGCTTAAGGGGGGGGCTCGGTGTGGCTTTCTTT. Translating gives CASSLRGGLGVAFF.

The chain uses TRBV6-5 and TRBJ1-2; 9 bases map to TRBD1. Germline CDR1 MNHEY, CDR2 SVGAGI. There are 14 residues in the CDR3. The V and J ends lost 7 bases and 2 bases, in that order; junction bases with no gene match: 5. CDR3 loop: CASKWGQGNYGYTF. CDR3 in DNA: TGTGCCAGCAAGTGGGGACAGGGAAACTATGGCTACACCTTC.

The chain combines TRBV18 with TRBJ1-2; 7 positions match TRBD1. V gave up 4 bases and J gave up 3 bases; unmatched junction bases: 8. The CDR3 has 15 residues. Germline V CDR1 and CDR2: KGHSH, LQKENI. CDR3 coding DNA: TGTGCCAGCTCACAAGGACAGGTTTTAGACTATGGCTACACCTTC. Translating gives CASSQGQVLDYGYTF.

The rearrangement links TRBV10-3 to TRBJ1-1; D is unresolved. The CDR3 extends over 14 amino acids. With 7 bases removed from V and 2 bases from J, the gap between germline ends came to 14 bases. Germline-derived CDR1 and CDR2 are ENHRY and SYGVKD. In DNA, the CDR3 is TGTGCCATCACCTCCACAGAATCCAACACTGAAGCTTTCTTT. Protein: CAITSTESNTEAFF.

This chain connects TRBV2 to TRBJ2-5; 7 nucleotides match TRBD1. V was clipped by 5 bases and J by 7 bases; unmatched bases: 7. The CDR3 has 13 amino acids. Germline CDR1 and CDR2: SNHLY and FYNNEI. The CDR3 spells CASSRESGGTQYF. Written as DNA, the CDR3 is TGTGCCAGCAGTCGTGAGTCAGGGGGGACCCAGTACTTC.

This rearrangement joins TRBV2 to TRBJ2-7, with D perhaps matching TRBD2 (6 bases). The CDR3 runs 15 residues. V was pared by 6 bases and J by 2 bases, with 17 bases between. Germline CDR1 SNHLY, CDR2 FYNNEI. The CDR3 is CASREGPGPTYEQYF. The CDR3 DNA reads TGTGCCAGCAGGGAGGGACCGGGCCCGACCTACGAGCAGTACTTC.

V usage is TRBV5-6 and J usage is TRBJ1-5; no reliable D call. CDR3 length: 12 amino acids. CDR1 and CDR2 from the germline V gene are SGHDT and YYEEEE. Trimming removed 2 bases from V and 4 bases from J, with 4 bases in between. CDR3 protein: CASSFTNQPQHF. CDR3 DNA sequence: TGTGCCAGCAGCTTTACTAATCAGCCCCAGCATTTT.

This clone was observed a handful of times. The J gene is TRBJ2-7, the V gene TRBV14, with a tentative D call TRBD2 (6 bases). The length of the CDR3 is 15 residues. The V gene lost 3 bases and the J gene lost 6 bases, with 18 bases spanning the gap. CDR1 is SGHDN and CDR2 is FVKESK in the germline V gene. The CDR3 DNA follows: TGTGCCAGCAGCCAGGCCCTATACGGGAGCGGCGAGCAGTACTTC. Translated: CASSQALYGSGEQYF.

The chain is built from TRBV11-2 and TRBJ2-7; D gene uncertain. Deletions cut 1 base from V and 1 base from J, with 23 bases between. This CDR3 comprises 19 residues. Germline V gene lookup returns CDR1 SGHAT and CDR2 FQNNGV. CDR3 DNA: TGTGCCAGCAGCTTAGCGGCAGGCCTATCCGGATTGGCGTCCTACGAGCAGTACTTC. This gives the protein CASSLAAGLSGLASYEQYF.

The CDR3 DNA reads TGTGCCAGCAGTTACAGGCAGGGAAATGAGCAGTTCTTC. Translation gives CASSYRQGNEQFF. This chain connects TRBV6-5 to TRBJ2-1; D is possibly TRBD1 (5 bases). Germline V gene data show CDR1 as MNHEY and CDR2 as SVGAGI. The CDR3 consists of 13 residues. Trimming pared 2 bases from V and 7 bases from J, leaving 9 bases between.

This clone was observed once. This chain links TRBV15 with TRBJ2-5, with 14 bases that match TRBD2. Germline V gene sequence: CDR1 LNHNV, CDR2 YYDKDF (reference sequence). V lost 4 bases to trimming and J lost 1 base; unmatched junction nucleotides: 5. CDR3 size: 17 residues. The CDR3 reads CATSKGLAGGTQETQYF. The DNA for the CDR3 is TGTGCCACCAGCAAAGGACTAGCGGGAGGTACCCAAGAGACCCAGTACTTC.

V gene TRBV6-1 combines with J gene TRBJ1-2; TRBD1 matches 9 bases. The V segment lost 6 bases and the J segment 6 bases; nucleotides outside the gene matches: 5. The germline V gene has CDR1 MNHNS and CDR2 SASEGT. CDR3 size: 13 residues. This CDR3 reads CASRLQGADGYTF. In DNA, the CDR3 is TGTGCCAGCAGATTACAGGGGGCGGATGGCTACACCTTC.

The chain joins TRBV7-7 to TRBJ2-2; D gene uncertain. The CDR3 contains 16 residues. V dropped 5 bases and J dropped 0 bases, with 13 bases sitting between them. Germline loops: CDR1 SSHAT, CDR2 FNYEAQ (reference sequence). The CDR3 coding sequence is TGTGCCAGCAGCCCCCTATCGGTCGCGAACACCGGGGAGCTGTTTTTT. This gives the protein CASSPLSVANTGELFF.

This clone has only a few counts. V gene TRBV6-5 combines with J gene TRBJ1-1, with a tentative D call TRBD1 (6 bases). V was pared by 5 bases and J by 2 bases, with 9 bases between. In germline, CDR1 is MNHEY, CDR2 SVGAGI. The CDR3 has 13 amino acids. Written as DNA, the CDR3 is TGTGCCAGCAGTACAGGGTCCAACACTGAAGCTTTCTTT. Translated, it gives CASSTGSNTEAFF.

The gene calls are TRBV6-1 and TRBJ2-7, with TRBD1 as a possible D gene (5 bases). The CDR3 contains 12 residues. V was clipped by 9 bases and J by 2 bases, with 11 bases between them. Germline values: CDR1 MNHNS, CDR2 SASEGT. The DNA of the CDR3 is TGTGCCAGTTCGTGGGGCCCCTACGAGCAGTACTTC. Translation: CASSWGPYEQYF.

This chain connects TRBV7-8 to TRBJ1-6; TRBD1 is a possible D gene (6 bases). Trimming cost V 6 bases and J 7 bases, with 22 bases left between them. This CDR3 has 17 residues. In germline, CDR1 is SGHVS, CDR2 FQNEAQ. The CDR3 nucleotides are TGTGCCAGCAGGCCAGGGGTACAGGCCGAACCCAATTCACCCCTCCACTTT. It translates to CASRPGVQAEPNSPLHF.

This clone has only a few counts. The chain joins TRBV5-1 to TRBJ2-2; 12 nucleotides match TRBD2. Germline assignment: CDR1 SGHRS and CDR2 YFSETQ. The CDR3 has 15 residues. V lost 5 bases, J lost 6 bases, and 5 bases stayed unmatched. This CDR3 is CASSPSSGGAGELFF. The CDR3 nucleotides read TGCGCCAGCAGTCCTTCTAGCGGGGGGGCCGGGGAGCTGTTTTTT.

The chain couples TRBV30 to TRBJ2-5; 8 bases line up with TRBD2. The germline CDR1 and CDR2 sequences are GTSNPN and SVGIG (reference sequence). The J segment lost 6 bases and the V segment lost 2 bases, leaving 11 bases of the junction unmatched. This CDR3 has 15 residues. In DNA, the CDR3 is TGTGCCTGGAGTAGCTCCCTACGGGGGGGGCAGACCCAGTACTTC. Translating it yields CAWSSSLRGGQTQYF. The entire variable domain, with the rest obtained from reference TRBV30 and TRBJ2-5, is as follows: SQTIHQWPATLVQPVGSPLSLECTVEGTSNPNLYWYRQAAGRGLQLLFYSVGIGQISSEVPQNLSASRPQDRQFILSSKKLLLSDSGFYLCAWSSSLRGGQTQYFGPGTRLLVL.

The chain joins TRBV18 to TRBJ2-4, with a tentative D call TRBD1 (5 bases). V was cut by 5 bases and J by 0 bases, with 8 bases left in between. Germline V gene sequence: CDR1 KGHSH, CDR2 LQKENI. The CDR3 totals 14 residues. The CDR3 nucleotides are TGTGCCAGCTCATCAGGGTTAGCCAAAAACATTCAGTACTTC. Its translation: CASSSGLAKNIQYF. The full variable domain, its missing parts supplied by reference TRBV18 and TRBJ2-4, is NAGVMQNPRHLVRRRGQEARLRCSPMKGHSHVYWYRQLPEEGLKFMVYLQKENIIDESGMPKERFSAEFPKEGPSILRIQQVVRGDSAAYFCASSSGLAKNIQYFGAGTRLSVL.

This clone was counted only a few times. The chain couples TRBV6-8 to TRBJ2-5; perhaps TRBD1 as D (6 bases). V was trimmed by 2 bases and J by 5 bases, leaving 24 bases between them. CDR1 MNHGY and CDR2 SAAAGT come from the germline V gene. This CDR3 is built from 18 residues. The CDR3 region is CASSYLYYPKTGWETQYF. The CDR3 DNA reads TGTGCCAGCAGTTACCTATACTATCCAAAGACAGGCTGGGAGACCCAGTACTTC.

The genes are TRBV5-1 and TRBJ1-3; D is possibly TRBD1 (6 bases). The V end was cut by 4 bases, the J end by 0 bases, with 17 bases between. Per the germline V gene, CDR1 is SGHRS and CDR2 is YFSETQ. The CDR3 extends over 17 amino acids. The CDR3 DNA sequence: TGCGCCAGCAGCACACAGGGAAGTGGGGCCTCTGGAAACACCATATATTTT. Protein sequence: CASSTQGSGASGNTIYF.

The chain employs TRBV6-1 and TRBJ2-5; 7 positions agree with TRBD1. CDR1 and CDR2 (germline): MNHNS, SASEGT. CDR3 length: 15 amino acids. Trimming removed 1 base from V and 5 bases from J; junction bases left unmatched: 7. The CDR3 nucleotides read TGTGCCAGCAGTGAAGAGGGACAGAGGTGGGAGACCCAGTACTTC. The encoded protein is CASSEEGQRWETQYF.

The CDR3 region has the DNA TGTGCCAGCTTTTCAGCGGGGGGCTCCTACAATGAGCAGTTCTTC. Translated: CASFSAGGSYNEQFF. This sequence joins TRBV2 and TRBJ2-1; 9 nucleotides align to TRBD2. Germline V lookup: CDR1 SNHLY, CDR2 FYNNEI. V was pared by 8 bases and J by 0 bases, with 5 bases of the junction left unmatched. The CDR3 loop spans 15 amino acids.

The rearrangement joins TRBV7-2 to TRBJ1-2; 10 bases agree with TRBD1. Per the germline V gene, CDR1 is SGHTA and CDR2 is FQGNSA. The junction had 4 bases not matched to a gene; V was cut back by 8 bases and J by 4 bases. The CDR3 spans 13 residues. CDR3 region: CASGDRGRYGYTF. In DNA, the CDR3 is TGTGCCAGCGGGGACAGGGGCCGCTATGGCTACACCTTC. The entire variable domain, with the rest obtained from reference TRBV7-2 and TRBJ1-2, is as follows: GAGVSQSPSNKVTEKGKDVELRCDPISGHTALYWYRQSLGQGLEFLIYFQGNSAPDKSGLPSDRFSAERTGGSVSTLTIQRTQQEDSAVYLCASGDRGRYGYTFGSGTRLTVV.